This TCR beta chain was recovered during a study of shared clonotypes between healthy human individuals. CDR3 length: 14 amino acids. Germline lookup yields CDR1 SGHRS and CDR2 YFSETQ. This clone came up once. Profiled with immunoSEQ multiplex PCR; TCRdb holds only in-frame clones, not every one. The table includes some 790,000 clones, 55% to 80% detected once. The rearrangement links TRBV5-1 to TRBJ2-5; D might be TRBD2 (6 bases). The end of the DNA is better explained by TRBJ2-7, so the J call may be wrong. This TCR was sampled from a woman younger than 45 in good health. The material sequenced was memory CD4+ T cells sorted from blood. The subset was: CD45RA-negative fraction. The DNA of the CDR3 is TGCGCCAGCAGCCCCGGGACTGGTACAAACGAGCAGTACTTC. It specifies CASSPGTGTNEQYF.